These T cell receptor beta chains were read from a single sample in a study. TCRdb used MiXCR to reprocess the RT-PCR reads, holding one entry per CDR3 protein. The sample contains hundreds of thousands of distinct CDR3 sequences, 14% of which appear only once. The sequenced sample consisted of memory CD4+ T cells from blood. All receptors come from a female donor in good health, serving as a healthy control. CDR3s include the opening cysteine and the closing phenylalanine or tryptophan. The D gene is left open where the match is weak. Rows give clone size only sometimes, using once, few, many, or a class for an expanded clone.

D gene,clone size,V gene,J gene,CDR3 protein,CDR3 DNA
-,-,TRBV6-1,TRBJ1-1,CASSERDRRNTEAFF,TGTGCCAGCAGTGAGCGGGACCGTAGGAACACTGAAGCTTTCTTT
-,few,TRBV7-2,TRBJ2-7,CASSPGPANEQYF,TGTGCCAGCAGCCCTGGTCCCGCGAATGAGCAGTACTTC
-,-,TRBV20-1,TRBJ1-1,CSARVTAPAFF,TGCAGTGCTAGAGTTACCGCACCCGCTTTCTTT
-,few,TRBV5-6,TRBJ2-2,CASSLLARDNTGELFF,TGTGCCAGCAGCTTGTTAGCTAGAGATAACACCGGGGAGCTGTTTTTT
TRBD1,-,TRBV7-2,TRBJ1-2,CASSFEGQGGYTF,TGTGCCAGCAGCTTTGAGGGACAGGGTGGCTACACCTTC
TRBD2,many,TRBV29-1,TRBJ2-7,CSAELAGGNRFF,TGCAGCGCTGAACTAGCGGGAGGAAACCGTTTCTTC
-,-,TRBV20-1,TRBJ2-7,CSASPPGRQASYEQYF,TGCAGTGCTAGTCCGCCCGGACGCCAGGCCTCCTACGAGCAGTACTTC
-,few,TRBV28,TRBJ2-1,CASSFLPLNEQFF,TGTGCCAGCAGTTTCCTCCCCCTCAATGAGCAGTTCTTC
-,few,TRBV28,TRBJ2-3,CASLGGPGTDTQYF,TGTGCCAGCCTTGGGGGGCCGGGCACAGATACGCAGTATTTT
-,many,TRBV6-6,TRBJ2-5,CAVRGSFQETQYF,TGTGCCGTCAGGGGCAGCTTCCAAGAGACCCAGTACTTC
TRBD1,-,TRBV20-1,TRBJ1-2,CSARDGSGQGNYGYTF,TGCAGTGCTAGAGACGGCTCGGGACAGGGGAACTATGGCTACACCTTC
-,-,TRBV4-2,TRBJ2-6,CASSQVQAASGANVLTF,TGTGCCAGCAGCCAAGTTCAGGCTGCCTCTGGGGCCAACGTCCTGACTTTC
-,-,TRBV7-3,TRBJ2-2,CASSPGAYGELFF,TGTGCCAGCAGCCCCGGGGCTTATGGGGAGCTGTTTTTT
-,few,TRBV5-1,TRBJ1-2,CASSPLQDDYGYTF,TGCGCCAGCAGCCCCCTACAGGATGACTATGGCTACACCTTC
TRBD1,few,TRBV27,TRBJ2-2,CASTQQGGNTGELFF,TGTGCCAGCACACAACAGGGGGGGAACACCGGGGAGCTGTTTTTT
TRBD2,few,TRBV7-3,TRBJ2-1,CASSLKGGLAGSYNEQFF,TGTGCCAGCAGCTTAAAAGGGGGACTAGCGGGCTCCTACAATGAGCAGTTCTTC
-,many,TRBV6-5,TRBJ1-5,CASSLGVGGENQPQHF,TGTGCCAGCAGCCTCGGTGTAGGGGGTGAGAATCAGCCCCAGCATTTT
-,many,TRBV6-5,TRBJ2-3,CASRNVGGSDTQYF,TGTGCCAGCAGGAATGTTGGGGGTTCAGATACGCAGTATTTT